This T cell receptor beta chain was identified in a study of T cell responses to AZD1222 COVID-19 vaccine. Germline V gene sequence: CDR1 LNHDA, CDR2 SQIVND (reference sequence). The trim removed 7 bases at V and 7 bases at J, leaving 11 bases unmatched. The CDR3 loop spans 15 amino acids. Overall study results and limits: The sample set comprised mostly white British donors with more females, and clonal diversity was possibly underestimated. Receipt of two AZD1222 doses was followed by a rise in Spike-specific TCR breadth and depth.

Here immunoSEQ multiplex PCR was the method, and the copy in TCRdb shows in-frame clones only, minus some. Here the sample spans 200,000 or so clones, more than 75% being singletons. This clone appeared a few times. Its antigen is unknown. The rearrangement joins TRBV19 to TRBJ2-1; 9 positions match TRBD2. The source material was peripheral blood, sampled on day 0 of MenACWY control vaccination. The sequence was obtained from an adult in good health. The chain's CDR3 is CASTHPAGGPNEQFF. The CDR3 DNA sequence: TGTGCCAGTACCCACCCGGCGGGAGGGCCTAATGAGCAGTTCTTC. Looking up the rest from reference TRBV19 and TRBJ2-1 gives the full variable domain: DGGITQSPKYLFRKEGQNVTLSCEQNLNHDAMYWYRQDPGQGLRLIYYSQIVNDFQKGDIAEGYSVSREKKESFPLTVTSAQKNPTAFYLCASTHPAGGPNEQFFGPGTRLTVL.